This TCR beta chain was documented in a study of yellow fever vaccine responses in identical twins. Note on this clonotype: As yet, its antigen is unknown.

Points from the study as a whole: Vaccine T cell responses of twins reportedly seemed partly convergent and partly personalized.

TCRdb reanalysed the RT-PCR reads using MiXCR and keeps one entry per CDR3 protein. The sample contains about 20,000 distinct CDR3 sequences, roughly 72% of which appear only once. This sequence was found in a woman between 18 and 29 years old who received the yellow fever vaccine. The starting material was T cells from blood (PBMCs), unsorted or a sorted subset (not recorded which), obtained before or after yellow fever vaccination (not recorded which).

In nucleotides, the CDR3 is TGTGCCAGCAGCTTATTTTCCTTAGGCGGGAATGAGCAGTTCTTC. This gives the protein CASSLFSLGGNEQFF. The chain joins TRBV11-2 to TRBJ2-1, with D perhaps TRBD2 (5 bases). Germline CDR1 is SGHAT and CDR2 is FQNNGV. The CDR3 is 15 amino acids. V dropped 2 bases and J dropped 7 bases, with 15 bases sitting between them.